This T cell receptor beta chain was identified in a study of shared clonotypes between healthy human individuals. Across the whole study: The study used three CD4 naive, three CD4 memory, two CD8 naive and one CD8 memory plate per donor.

CDR3 length equals 14 residues. CDR1 is SNHLY and CDR2 is FYNNEI in the germline V gene. Trimming took off 3 bases at V and 0 bases at J, with 7 bases between the two ends. Original processing methods: Junction-only immunoSEQ sequences carried no quality scores, so filtering differed. Profiled with immunoSEQ multiplex PCR; TCRdb holds only in-frame clones, not every one. D and trimming were read from the DNA, whereas the V and J calls and clone size are those reported in that table. Among some 2,400,000 clones listed, approximately 96% were seen once. In the CD4+ fraction, cells were divided into CD45RA+ naive and CD45RA-negative memory subsets.

Sequencing used naive CD4+ T cells sorted from blood. Subset here: CD45RA+ positively selected. The receptor's source is a man between 18 and 35 years old in good health. This sequence joins TRBV2 and TRBJ2-3; no reliable D call. Written as DNA, the CDR3 is TGTGCCAGCAGTGAGGTAGTAAGCACAGATACGCAGTATTTT. Translation: CASSEVVSTDTQYF.